Listed below are T cell receptor beta chains from one sample, sequenced in a study of beta chain features in type 1 diabetes. Sequencing used immunoSEQ multiplex PCR; TCRdb keeps in-frame clones, though not all of them. The sample shows 95,000 to 150,000 clones, around 15% of them seen only once. Sequences were obtained from central memory CD4+ T cells from blood. These receptors were taken from a man aged 25-45 years with type 1 diabetes. CDR3s include the opening cysteine and the closing phenylalanine or tryptophan. A D gene is named only where the DNA matches it firmly. Where a row states a size, it is once, few, many or the class of an expanded clone; other rows omit it.

>few|16|TRBJ1-3|-|TRBV4-3
TGCGCCAGCAGCCAAGAAAACAGGGTTGTAAGAAACACCATATATTTT
CASSQENRVVRNTIYF
>few|15|TRBJ2-7|TRBD2|TRBV7-2
TGTGCCAGCAGCCCCCAGCGGGGGGAAACCTACGAGCAGTACTTC
CASSPQRGETYEQYF
>many|11|TRBJ2-7|-|TRBV7-9
TGTGCCAGCAGCTTAGCTGCTGAGCAGTACTTC
CASSLAAEQYF
>few|13|TRBJ2-2|-|TRBV29-1
TGCAGCGTGATTTGGGGGAACACCGGGGAGCTGTTTTTT
CSVIWGNTGELFF
>few|15|TRBJ2-3|TRBD1|TRBV9
TGTGCCAGCAGGGCCGGACAGGGAGGCCCAGATACGCAGTATTTT
CASRAGQGGPDTQYF
>-|15|TRBJ2-5|-|TRBV4-2
TGTGCCAGCAGCCAAGCGGGGGCCAGGGGGGAGACCCAGTACTTC
CASSQAGARGETQYF
>few|18|TRBJ1-3|-|TRBV4-3
TGCGCCAGCAGCCAAGATACTGGGCAGGACCTCTCTGGAAACACCATATATTTT
CASSQDTGQDLSGNTIYF
>-|12|TRBJ2-5|-|TRBV29-1
TGCAGCGGGCGAGGGGGAGAGGAGACCCAGTACTTC
CSGRGGEETQYF
>many|14|TRBJ2-3|TRBD2|TRBV6-5
TGTGCCAGCACCCGTAGCGGGGGAGGTCGGACGCAGTATTTT
CASTRSGGGRTQYF
>-|14|TRBJ2-7|TRBD1|TRBV6-5
TGTGCCAGCAGTTACGGACAGGGGAGAAAGGAGCAGTACTTC
CASSYGQGRKEQYF
>once|13|TRBJ2-7|TRBD1|TRBV29-1
TGCAGCGTAATGGACAGGGGCTCCTACGAGCAGTACTTC
CSVMDRGSYEQYF
>few|14|TRBJ2-4|-|TRBV18
TGTGCCAGCTCACCGTCCTCTGGCAAAAACATTCAGTACTTC
CASSPSSGKNIQYF
>few|14|TRBJ2-1|-|TRBV6-6
TGTGCCAGCCTCGGCGGGACAACCTACAATGAGCAGTTCTTC
CASLGGTTYNEQFF
>-|15|TRBJ1-2|-|TRBV11-2
TGTGCCAGCAGCTTAGTTAGGATGGGAACGCATGGCTACACCTTC
CASSLVRMGTHGYTF
>medium-sized|15|TRBJ2-7|-|TRBV19
TGTGCCAGTAGTATGAGCGGGACAGGAGCCTACGAGCAGTACTTC
CASSMSGTGAYEQYF
>-|15|TRBJ2-1|TRBD1|TRBV5-1
TGCGCCAGCAGCCCGGGACAGGGGGCAACGAATGAGCAGTTCTTC
CASSPGQGATNEQFF
>few|13|TRBJ1-1|TRBD1|TRBV4-1
TGCGCCAGCAGCCGACAGGGAGGGACTGAAGCTTTCTTT
CASSRQGGTEAFF
>few|14|TRBJ1-2|-|TRBV9
TGTGCCAGCAGCGTAGGATTGGAGGACTATGGCTACACCTTC
CASSVGLEDYGYTF
>few|16|TRBJ2-3|-|TRBV19
TGTGCCAGTAGTCCACATCGGGACTCAAACACAGATACGCAGTATTTT
CASSPHRDSNTDTQYF
>-|14|TRBJ2-7|-|TRBV19
TGTGCCAGTAGTATTTTCCTCGGGGAGTACGAGCAGTACTTC
CASSIFLGEYEQYF
>many|15|TRBJ1-2|-|TRBV18
TGTGCCAGCTCCCCGGTGAGGGCACAGAACTATGGCTACACCTTC
CASSPVRAQNYGYTF
>-|16|TRBJ1-3|-|TRBV4-1
TGCGCCAGCAGCCATCTTAGGGAGGCGTGGAGAAACACCATATATTTT
CASSHLREAWRNTIYF
>-|12|TRBJ1-1|-|TRBV18
TGTGCCAGCTCACTACGGGACACACAAGCTTTCTTT
CASSLRDTQAFF
>few|15|TRBJ2-2|-|TRBV7-2
TGTGCCAGCAGCGTCACACAGGGTAGCACCGGGGAGCTGTTTTTT
CASSVTQGSTGELFF
>-|17|TRBJ2-7|TRBD1|TRBV5-1
TGCGCCAGCAGCGAGAAGGGGAGTGGACAGGGGTCCTACGAGCAGTACTTC
CASSEKGSGQGSYEQYF
>-|14|TRBJ2-5|-|TRBV18
TGTGCCAGCTCACACGACGGTTCCAAAGAGACCCAGTACTTC
CASSHDGSKETQYF
>-|13|TRBJ2-1|-|TRBV6-4
TGTGCCAGCAGTGGAACAGAGTCGAGTGAGCAGTTCTTC
CASSGTESSEQFF
>few|14|TRBJ2-5|-|TRBV5-1
TGCGCCAGCAGCTTGGCAGGGATAGAAGAGACCCAGTACTTC
CASSLAGIEETQYF
>-|15|TRBJ2-5|-|TRBV18
TGTGCCAGCTCACCCGCGGGGCACGGTGGAGAGACCCAGTACTTC
CASSPAGHGGETQYF
>few|13|TRBJ2-7|TRBD1|TRBV29-1
TGCAGCGTATCTGGGACAGCCGCCTTGGGGCAGTACTTC
CSVSGTAALGQYF
>few|13|TRBJ2-5|-|TRBV7-3
TGTGCCAGCAGCGCGACTAGGACTGAGACCCAGTACTTC
CASSATRTETQYF
>-|14|TRBJ1-1|-|TRBV4-2
TGTGCCAGCAGCGTCCGGGACACCAATACTGAAGCTTTCTTT
CASSVRDTNTEAFF